This TCR beta chain was recovered during a study of PD-1 blockade in classical Hodgkin lymphoma. Study results and caveats: CD4+ TCR diversity, unlike CD8+, rose significantly by C4D1. Some patients began nivolumab under 1 year after ASCT. These patients were excluded from later analyses.

A note on this clone: The antigen is not known.

Time point denoted: cycle 4 day 1 (C4D1), after more than five weeks of nivolumab. All patients relapsed after autologous stem cell transplantation, and brentuximab vedotin exposure varied. Method: immunoSEQ multiplex PCR; TCRdb's copy keeps in-frame clones and lacks some. The sample gives around 21,000 clones, more than 75% of which show up once; 20% is in the top ten. The CDR3 covers 15 residues. V lost 0 bases to trimming and J lost 5 bases, with 14 bases between them. Germline assignment: CDR1 SGHKS and CDR2 YYEKEE (reference sequence). The clonotype originates from a human donor with classical Hodgkin lymphoma. J is TRBJ2-5 and V is TRBV5-5, with D possibly being TRBD2 (6 bases). The sample was peripheral blood mononuclear cells (PBMCs), taken before the fourth cycle of nivolumab. CDR3 sequence reads: CASSLGPTGGETQYF. The CDR3 DNA is TGTGCCAGCAGCTTGGGACCTACCGGAGGGGAGACCCAGTACTTC.